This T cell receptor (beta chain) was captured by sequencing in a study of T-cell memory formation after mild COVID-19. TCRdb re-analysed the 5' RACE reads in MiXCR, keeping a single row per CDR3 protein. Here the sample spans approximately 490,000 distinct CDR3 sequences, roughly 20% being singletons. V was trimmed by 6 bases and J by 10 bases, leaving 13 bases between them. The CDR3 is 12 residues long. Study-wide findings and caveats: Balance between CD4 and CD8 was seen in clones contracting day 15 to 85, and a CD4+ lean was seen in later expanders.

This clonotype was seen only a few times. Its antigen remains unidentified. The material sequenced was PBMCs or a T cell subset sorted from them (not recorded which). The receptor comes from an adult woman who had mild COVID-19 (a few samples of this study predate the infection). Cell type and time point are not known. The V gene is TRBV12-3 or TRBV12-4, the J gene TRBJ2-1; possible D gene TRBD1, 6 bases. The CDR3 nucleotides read TGTGCCAGCAGCAATAGTGGGACAGAGCAGTTCTTC. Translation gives CASSNSGTEQFF.